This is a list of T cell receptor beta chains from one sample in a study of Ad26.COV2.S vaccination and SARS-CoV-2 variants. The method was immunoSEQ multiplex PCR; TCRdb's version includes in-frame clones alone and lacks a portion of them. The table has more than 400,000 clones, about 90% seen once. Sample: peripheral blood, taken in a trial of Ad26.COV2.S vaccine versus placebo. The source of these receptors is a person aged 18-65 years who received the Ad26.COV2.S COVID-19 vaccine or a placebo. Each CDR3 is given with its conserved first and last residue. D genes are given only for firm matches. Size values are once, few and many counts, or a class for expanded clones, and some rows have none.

CDR3 protein: CASSQDRGPSGANVLTF
CDR3 DNA: TGCGCCAGCAGCCAAGACAGAGGACCCTCTGGGGCCAACGTCCTGACTTTC
D gene: NA
V gene: TRBV4-1
clone size: NA
J gene: TRBJ2-6

CDR3 protein: CASSPRTGDYEQYF
CDR3 DNA: TGTGCCAGCAGCCCCCGGACAGGGGACTACGAGCAGTACTTC
D gene: TRBD1
V gene: TRBV7-8
clone size: NA
J gene: TRBJ2-7

CDR3 protein: CASSYGGSGRTEAFF
CDR3 DNA: TGTGCCAGCAGTTACGGGGGAAGCGGGCGCACTGAAGCTTTCTTT
D gene: NA
V gene: TRBV6-5
clone size: NA
J gene: TRBJ1-1

CDR3 protein: CASSGASGLYNSPLHF
CDR3 DNA: TGTGCCAGCAGCGGAGCTTCGGGCCTGTATAATTCACCCCTCCACTTT
D gene: NA
V gene: TRBV7-2
clone size: NA
J gene: TRBJ1-6

CDR3 protein: CSVQTGVRYEQYF
CDR3 DNA: TGCAGCGTTCAGACAGGGGTTCGCTACGAGCAGTACTTC
D gene: TRBD1
V gene: TRBV29-1
clone size: NA
J gene: TRBJ2-7

CDR3 protein: CASSARRSQGDTQYF
CDR3 DNA: TGTGCCAGCAGCGCTCGACGTTCCCAGGGCGATACGCAGTATTTT
D gene: NA
V gene: TRBV13
clone size: NA
J gene: TRBJ2-3

CDR3 protein: CASSLAGLGWDTQYF
CDR3 DNA: TGTGCCAGCAGCTTAGCGGGCCTCGGATGGGATACGCAGTATTTT
D gene: NA
V gene: TRBV7-9
clone size: once
J gene: TRBJ2-3

CDR3 protein: CASSPDSVREQYF
CDR3 DNA: TGTGCCAGCAGCCCGGACTCCGTTCGGGAGCAGTACTTC
D gene: NA
V gene: TRBV12-3/TRBV12-4
clone size: NA
J gene: TRBJ2-7

CDR3 protein: CATSGGAGVDNEQFF
CDR3 DNA: TGTGCCACCAGTGGTGGAGCGGGGGTTGACAATGAGCAGTTCTTC
D gene: TRBD2
V gene: TRBV24-1
clone size: NA
J gene: TRBJ2-1

CDR3 protein: CASGDGGGNPYEQYF
CDR3 DNA: TGTGCCAGCGGTGATGGGGGAGGGAACCCCTACGAGCAGTACTTC
D gene: TRBD2
V gene: TRBV5-4
clone size: NA
J gene: TRBJ2-7

CDR3 protein: CASSLLTSNTEAFF
CDR3 DNA: TGCGCCAGCAGCTTGTTAACTTCGAACACTGAAGCTTTCTTT
D gene: NA
V gene: TRBV5-1
clone size: NA
J gene: TRBJ1-1

CDR3 protein: CASSQAGVADTQYF
CDR3 DNA: TGTGCCAGCAGCCAAGCCGGAGTCGCAGATACGCAGTATTTT
D gene: NA
V gene: TRBV3-1/TRBV3-2
clone size: NA
J gene: TRBJ2-3

CDR3 protein: CASSLAPGYEQYF
CDR3 DNA: TGCGCCAGCAGCTTGGCCCCCGGATACGAGCAGTACTTC
D gene: NA
V gene: TRBV5-1
clone size: NA
J gene: TRBJ2-7

CDR3 protein: CASTAWAGSPEQFF
CDR3 DNA: TGTGCCAGCACCGCCTGGGCGGGGAGTCCGGAGCAGTTCTTC
D gene: NA
V gene: TRBV6-5
clone size: NA
J gene: TRBJ2-1

CDR3 protein: CASSEKAGGIANTGELFF
CDR3 DNA: TGTGCCAGCAGTGAAAAAGCGGGGGGGATCGCGAACACCGGGGAGCTGTTTTTT
D gene: TRBD2
V gene: TRBV6-1
clone size: NA
J gene: TRBJ2-2

CDR3 protein: CASSLDRKNIQYF
CDR3 DNA: TGTGCCAGCAGCCTGGACAGGAAAAACATTCAGTACTTC
D gene: TRBD1
V gene: TRBV13
clone size: NA
J gene: TRBJ2-4

CDR3 protein: CASSLSQGVTEAFF
CDR3 DNA: TGTGCCAGCAGCTTATCTCAGGGTGTGACTGAAGCTTTCTTT
D gene: NA
V gene: TRBV7-2
clone size: NA
J gene: TRBJ1-1

CDR3 protein: CASSFLRDAGGSTDTQYF
CDR3 DNA: TGTGCCAGCAGCTTTTTACGGGATGCGGGGGGAAGCACAGATACGCAGTATTTT
D gene: TRBD2
V gene: TRBV11-2
clone size: NA
J gene: TRBJ2-3

CDR3 protein: CASSISSGAVNEQFF
CDR3 DNA: TGTGCCAGTAGTATTAGTAGCGGGGCGGTCAATGAGCAGTTCTTC
D gene: TRBD2
V gene: TRBV19
clone size: NA
J gene: TRBJ2-1

CDR3 protein: CASSRGGAGDTIYF
CDR3 DNA: TGCGCCAGCAGCCGCGGAGGAGCCGGGGACACCATATATTTT
D gene: NA
V gene: TRBV4-1
clone size: NA
J gene: TRBJ1-3

CDR3 protein: CASSSPRGAYQPQHF
CDR3 DNA: TGTGCCAGCAGCTCACCCCGGGGGGCGTATCAGCCCCAGCATTTT
D gene: NA
V gene: TRBV6-2/TRBV6-3
clone size: NA
J gene: TRBJ1-5

CDR3 protein: CAWSVPGTSEAFF
CDR3 DNA: TGTGCCTGGAGTGTCCCGGGGACCTCAGAAGCTTTCTTT
D gene: NA
V gene: TRBV30
clone size: NA
J gene: TRBJ1-1

CDR3 protein: CASSLIAGEPYEQYF
CDR3 DNA: TGTGCCAGCAGCTTAATAGCGGGGGAGCCCTACGAGCAGTACTTC
D gene: TRBD2
V gene: TRBV7-2
clone size: NA
J gene: TRBJ2-7

CDR3 protein: CATSRGLRGWPYNEQFF
CDR3 DNA: TGTGCCACCAGCAGAGGCTTGAGGGGATGGCCCTACAATGAGCAGTTCTTC
D gene: NA
V gene: TRBV15
clone size: NA
J gene: TRBJ2-1

CDR3 protein: CASKGQTYNEQFF
CDR3 DNA: TGTGCCAGCAAAGGACAGACTTACAATGAGCAGTTCTTC
D gene: NA
V gene: TRBV2
clone size: NA
J gene: TRBJ2-1

CDR3 protein: CASVTEICAGNTIYF
CDR3 DNA: TGCGCCAGCGTAACAGAGATTTGCGCTGGAAACACCATATATTTT
D gene: NA
V gene: TRBV23-1
clone size: NA
J gene: TRBJ1-3

CDR3 protein: CASSHEGRYYGYTF
CDR3 DNA: TGCGCCAGCAGCCACGAGGGACGGTACTATGGCTACACCTTC
D gene: NA
V gene: TRBV4-1
clone size: NA
J gene: TRBJ1-2

CDR3 protein: CASSLRQGYSPLHF
CDR3 DNA: TGTGCCAGCAGCTTGAGACAGGGGTATTCACCCCTCCACTTT
D gene: TRBD1
V gene: TRBV5-6
clone size: NA
J gene: TRBJ1-6

CDR3 protein: CASSPDNYSNQPQHF
CDR3 DNA: TGTGCCAGCTCACCGGACAACTATAGCAATCAGCCCCAGCATTTT
D gene: NA
V gene: TRBV18
clone size: NA
J gene: TRBJ1-5

CDR3 protein: CASSVDTGELFF
CDR3 DNA: TGTGCCAGCAGCGTGGACACCGGGGAGCTGTTTTTT
D gene: NA
V gene: TRBV9
clone size: NA
J gene: TRBJ2-2

CDR3 protein: CASSEVRQGMYEQYF
CDR3 DNA: TGCGCCAGCAGTGAGGTCCGACAGGGGATGTACGAGCAGTACTTC
D gene: TRBD1
V gene: TRBV4-3
clone size: NA
J gene: TRBJ2-7

CDR3 protein: CASSRSIAGTPYNEQFF
CDR3 DNA: TGTGCCAGTAGTAGGTCGATAGCGGGGACACCCTACAATGAGCAGTTCTTC
D gene: TRBD2
V gene: TRBV19
clone size: NA
J gene: TRBJ2-1

CDR3 protein: CASSYSERGAYNEQFF
CDR3 DNA: TGTGCCAGCAGTTACTCCGAGCGGGGGGCCTACAATGAGCAGTTCTTC
D gene: TRBD2
V gene: TRBV6-6
clone size: NA
J gene: TRBJ2-1

CDR3 protein: CASSLTSSGNTIYF
CDR3 DNA: TGTGCCAGCTCCTTAACTTCCTCTGGAAACACCATATATTTT
D gene: NA
V gene: TRBV7-8
clone size: NA
J gene: TRBJ1-3

CDR3 protein: CSAGFGGITNTEAFF
CDR3 DNA: TGCAGCGCCGGATTTGGGGGCATCACTAACACTGAAGCTTTCTTT
D gene: NA
V gene: TRBV29-1
clone size: NA
J gene: TRBJ1-1